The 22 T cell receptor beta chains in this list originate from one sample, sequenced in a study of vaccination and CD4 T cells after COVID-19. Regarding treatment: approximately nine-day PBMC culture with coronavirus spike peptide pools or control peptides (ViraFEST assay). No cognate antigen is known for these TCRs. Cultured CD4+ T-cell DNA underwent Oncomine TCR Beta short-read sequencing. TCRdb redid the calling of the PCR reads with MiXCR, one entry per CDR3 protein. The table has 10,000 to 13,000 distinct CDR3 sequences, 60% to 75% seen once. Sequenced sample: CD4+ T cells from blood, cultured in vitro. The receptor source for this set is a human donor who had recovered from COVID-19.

The CDR3 DNA is TGTGCCTGGCTGACAGGGTCCGGCACAGATACGCAGTATTTT. Its protein product is CAWLTGSGTDTQYF. V usage is TRBV30 and J usage is TRBJ2-3; TRBD1 aligns across 7 bases. Unmatched junction bases numbered 6, after V lost 5 bases and J lost 1 base. The CDR3 contains 14 residues. Germline CDR1 and CDR2: GTSNPN and SVGIG (reference sequence).

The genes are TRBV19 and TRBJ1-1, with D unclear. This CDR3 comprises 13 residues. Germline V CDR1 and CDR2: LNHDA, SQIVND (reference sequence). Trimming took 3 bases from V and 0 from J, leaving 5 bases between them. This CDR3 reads CASSIRMNTEAFF. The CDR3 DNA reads TGTGCCAGTAGTATCCGAATGAACACTGAAGCTTTCTTT.

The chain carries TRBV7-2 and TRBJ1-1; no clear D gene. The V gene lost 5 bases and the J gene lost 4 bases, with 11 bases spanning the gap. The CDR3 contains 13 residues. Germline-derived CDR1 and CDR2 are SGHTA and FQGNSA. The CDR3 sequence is CASSQAWITEAFF. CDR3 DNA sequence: TGTGCCAGCAGCCAGGCGTGGATCACTGAAGCTTTCTTT.

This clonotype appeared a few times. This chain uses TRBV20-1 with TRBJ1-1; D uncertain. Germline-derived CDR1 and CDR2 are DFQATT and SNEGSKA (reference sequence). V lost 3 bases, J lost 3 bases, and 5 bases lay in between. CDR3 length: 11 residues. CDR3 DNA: TGCAGTGCTAGGTGGGACACTGAAGCTTTCTTT. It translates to CSARWDTEAFF.

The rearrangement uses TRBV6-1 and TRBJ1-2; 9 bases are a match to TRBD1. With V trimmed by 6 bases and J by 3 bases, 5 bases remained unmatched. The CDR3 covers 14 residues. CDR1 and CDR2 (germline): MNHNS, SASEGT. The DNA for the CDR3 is TGTGCCAGCAGAGCGACAGGGGGATACTATGGCTACACCTTC. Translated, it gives CASRATGGYYGYTF.

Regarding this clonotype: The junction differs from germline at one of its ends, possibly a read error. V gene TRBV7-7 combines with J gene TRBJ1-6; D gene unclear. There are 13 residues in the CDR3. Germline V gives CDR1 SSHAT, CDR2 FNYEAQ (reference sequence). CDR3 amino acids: CASSPDRNSPLHF. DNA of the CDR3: TGTGCTAGCAGCCCCGACCGAAATTCACCCCTCCACTTT.

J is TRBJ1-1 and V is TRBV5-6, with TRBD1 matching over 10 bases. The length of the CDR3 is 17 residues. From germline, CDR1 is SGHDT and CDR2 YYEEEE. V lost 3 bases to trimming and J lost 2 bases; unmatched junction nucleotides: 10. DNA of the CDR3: TGTGCCAGCAGCTCCCGGACAGGGGGAATCTTTAACACTGAAGCTTTCTTT. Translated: CASSSRTGGIFNTEAFF.

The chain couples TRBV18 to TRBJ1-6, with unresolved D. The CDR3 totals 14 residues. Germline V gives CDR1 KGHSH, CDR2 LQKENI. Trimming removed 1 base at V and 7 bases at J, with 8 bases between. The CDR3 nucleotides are TGTGCCAGCTCACCACTGACTGGAAATTCACCCCTCCACTTT. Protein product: CASSPLTGNSPLHF.

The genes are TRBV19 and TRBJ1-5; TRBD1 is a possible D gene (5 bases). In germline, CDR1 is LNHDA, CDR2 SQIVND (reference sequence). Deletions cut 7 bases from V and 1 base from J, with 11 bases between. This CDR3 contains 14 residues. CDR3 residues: CASIPGGSNQPQHF. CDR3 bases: TGTGCCAGTATACCGGGGGGGAGCAATCAGCCCCAGCATTTT.

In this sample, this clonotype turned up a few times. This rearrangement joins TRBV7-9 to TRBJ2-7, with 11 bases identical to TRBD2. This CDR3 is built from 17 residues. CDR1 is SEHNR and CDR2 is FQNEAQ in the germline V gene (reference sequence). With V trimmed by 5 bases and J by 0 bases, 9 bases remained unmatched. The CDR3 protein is CASSRETSGTSSYEQYF. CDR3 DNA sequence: TGTGCCAGCAGCCGCGAGACTAGCGGGACTAGCTCCTACGAGCAGTACTTC.

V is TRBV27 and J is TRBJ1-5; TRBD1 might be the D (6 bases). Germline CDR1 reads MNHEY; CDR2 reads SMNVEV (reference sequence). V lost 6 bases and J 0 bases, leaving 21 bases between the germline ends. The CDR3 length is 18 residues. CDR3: CASSPYGAGEHSNQPQHF. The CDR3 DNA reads TGTGCCAGCAGCCCTTACGGGGCAGGGGAACATAGCAATCAGCCCCAGCATTTT.

The CDR3 sequence: CASSSVIETQYF. In nucleotides, the CDR3 is TGTGCCAGCAGCTCGGTTATCGAGACCCAGTACTTC. This chain uses TRBV11-2 with TRBJ2-5, with D uncertain. The CDR3 has 12 amino acids. Germline CDR1 SGHAT, CDR2 FQNNGV. Trimming took off 4 bases at V and 5 bases at J, with 8 bases between the two ends.

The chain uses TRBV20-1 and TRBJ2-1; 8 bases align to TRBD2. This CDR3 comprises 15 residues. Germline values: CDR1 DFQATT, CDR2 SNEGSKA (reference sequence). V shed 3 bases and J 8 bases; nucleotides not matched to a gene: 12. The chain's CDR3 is CSARDGGARVDEQFF. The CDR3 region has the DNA TGCAGTGCTAGGGACGGGGGGGCCCGGGTCGATGAGCAGTTCTTC.

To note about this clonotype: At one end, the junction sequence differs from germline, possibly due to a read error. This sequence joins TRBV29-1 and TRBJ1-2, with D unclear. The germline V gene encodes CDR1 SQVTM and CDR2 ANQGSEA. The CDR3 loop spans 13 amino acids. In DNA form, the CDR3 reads TGCAGCGTCGAAGTAAAGATAGAGAGTGGCTACACCTTC. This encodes CSVEVKIESGYTF. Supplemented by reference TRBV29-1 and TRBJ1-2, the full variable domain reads SAVISQKPSRDICQRGTSLTIQCQVDSQVTMMFWYRQQPGQSLTLIATANQGSEATYESGFVIDKFPISRPNLTFSTLTVSNMSPEDSSIYLCSVEVKIESGYTFGSGTRLTVV.

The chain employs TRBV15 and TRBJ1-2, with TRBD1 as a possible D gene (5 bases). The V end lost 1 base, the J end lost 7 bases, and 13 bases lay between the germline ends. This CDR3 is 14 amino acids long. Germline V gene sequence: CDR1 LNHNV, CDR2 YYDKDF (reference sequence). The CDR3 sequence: CATSRGGGEGGYTF. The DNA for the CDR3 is TGTGCCACCAGCAGAGGGGGAGGGGAGGGTGGCTACACCTTC.

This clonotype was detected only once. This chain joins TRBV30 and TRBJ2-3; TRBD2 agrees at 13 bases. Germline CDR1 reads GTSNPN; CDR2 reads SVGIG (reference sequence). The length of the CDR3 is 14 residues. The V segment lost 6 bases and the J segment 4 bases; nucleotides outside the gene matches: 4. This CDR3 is CACSLAGGADTQYF. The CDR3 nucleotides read TGTGCCTGCTCACTAGCGGGGGGGGCAGATACGCAGTATTTT.

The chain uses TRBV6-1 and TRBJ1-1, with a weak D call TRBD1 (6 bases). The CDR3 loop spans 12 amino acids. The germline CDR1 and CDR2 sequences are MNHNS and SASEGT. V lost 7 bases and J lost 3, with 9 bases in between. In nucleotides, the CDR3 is TGTGCCAGCAAGGACAGTGACACTGAAGCTTTCTTT. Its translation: CASKDSDTEAFF.

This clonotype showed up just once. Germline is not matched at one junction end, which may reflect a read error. CDR3 sequence (DNA): TGTGCCGGCAGCCAAGAGAGGGGAAGTGGCACAGATACGCAGTATTTT. Amino acid sequence: CAGSQERGSGTDTQYF. The chain recombines TRBV7-9 with TRBJ2-3, with D perhaps TRBD1 or TRBD2 (5 bases each). Germline CDR1 reads SEHNR; CDR2 reads FQNEAQ (reference sequence). This CDR3 is 16 amino acids long.

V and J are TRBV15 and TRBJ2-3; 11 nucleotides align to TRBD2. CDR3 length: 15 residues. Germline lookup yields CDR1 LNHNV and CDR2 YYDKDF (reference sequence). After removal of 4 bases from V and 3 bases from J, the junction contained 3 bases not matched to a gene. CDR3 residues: CATSKLAGGTDTQYF. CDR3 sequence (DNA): TGTGCCACCAGCAAGCTAGCGGGAGGAACAGATACGCAGTATTTT.

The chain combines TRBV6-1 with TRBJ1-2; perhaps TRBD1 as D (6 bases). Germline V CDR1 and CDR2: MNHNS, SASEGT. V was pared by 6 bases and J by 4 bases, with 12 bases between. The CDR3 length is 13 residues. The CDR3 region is CASRSGTSYGYTF. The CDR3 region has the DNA TGTGCCAGCAGGTCCGGGACAAGCTATGGCTACACCTTC.

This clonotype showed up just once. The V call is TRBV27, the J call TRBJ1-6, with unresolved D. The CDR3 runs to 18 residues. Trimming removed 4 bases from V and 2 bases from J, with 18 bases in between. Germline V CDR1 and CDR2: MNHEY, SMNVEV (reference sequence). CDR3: CASSSLPGSIPYNSPLHF. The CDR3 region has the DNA TGTGCCAGCAGTTCACTACCCGGGAGTATCCCCTATAATTCACCCCTCCACTTT.

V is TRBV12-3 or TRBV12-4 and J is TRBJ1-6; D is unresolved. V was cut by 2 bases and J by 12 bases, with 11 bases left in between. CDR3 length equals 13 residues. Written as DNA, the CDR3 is TGTGCCAGCAGTTTAACGATCTACCGACCCCTCCACTTT. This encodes CASSLTIYRPLHF.